The sequence of this TCR beta chain was determined in a study of blood T cell repertoires in COVID-19. As for the study in general: Sources were T cells, B-cell-depleted T cells, or PBMCs; the material itself was cDNA or gDNA.

In the study's own analysis: Reference gene primers were amplified, and this amplification served to estimate nucleated cell counts. The protocol was immunoSEQ multiplex PCR, while the TCRdb copy is restricted to in-frame clones and leaves out a portion. V and J calls and clone size follow that table, whereas D and trimming were derived from the DNA. Of over 45,000 clones listed, roughly 80% are singletons. Germline CDR1 reads KGHDR; CDR2 reads SFDVKD. The CDR3 is made up of 16 amino acids. V lost 3 bases and J 4 bases, leaving 17 bases between the germline ends. This TCR came from a human donor in a cohort sampled during active COVID-19. The chain is built from TRBV24-1 and TRBJ1-2, with D maybe TRBD1 (6 bases). Sequenced material: peripheral blood. CDR3 coding DNA: TGTGCCACCAGTGATGTAACCGGGGGGCTTAGCTATGGCTACACCTTC. This sequence encodes CATSDVTGGLSYGYTF.